Listed below are T cell receptor beta chains from one sample, sequenced in a study of blood T cells in healthy people across ages. One entry per CDR3 protein, called by TCRdb with MiXCR from the 5' RACE reads. This sample has 2 million or so distinct CDR3 sequences, with roughly 49% found just once. Sequencing used blood. The receptors originated from a middle-aged woman in good health. Both conserved end residues are part of each CDR3. The D gene is left open where the match is weak. Only part of the rows carry a size: once, few, many, or a class if the clone is expanded.

D gene	V gene	clone size	J gene	CDR3 DNA	CDR3 protein
TRBD2	TRBV7-2	-	TRBJ2-3	TGTGCCAGCAGCGCCGCTAGCGGGGGGGCCGCAGATACGCAGTATTTT	CASSAASGGAADTQYF
TRBD1	TRBV25-1	-	TRBJ2-1	TGTGCCAGCAGTGCCCCGGGACAGGGGGGGGGTGAGCAGTTCTTC	CASSAPGQGGGEQFF
-	TRBV7-2	-	TRBJ2-5	TGTGCCAGCAGCTTACGGCTTGGGCAAGAGACCCAGTACTTC	CASSLRLGQETQYF
TRBD2	TRBV24-1	-	TRBJ2-3	TGTGCCACCAGTGATTATGGGACTAGCGAGGTTGACACAGATACGCAGTATTTT	CATSDYGTSEVDTDTQYF
TRBD1	TRBV27	once	TRBJ1-2	TGTGCCAGCAGTAGAACAGGGGACGGGCGTTTGGATGGCTACACCTTC	CASSRTGDGRLDGYTF
-	TRBV28	few	TRBJ2-7	TGTGCCAGCAGTTTAGCCCCGGGAGCGAGGGAGCAGTACTTC	CASSLAPGAREQYF
TRBD2	TRBV12-3/TRBV12-4	-	TRBJ2-3	TGTGCCAGCAGTCCTCTCCTGGTAGCGGGGGGAATTACAGATACGCAGTATTTT	CASSPLLVAGGITDTQYF
TRBD1	TRBV5-5	-	TRBJ2-1	TGTGCCAGCAGCCCCCAGGGACAGGTGTACAATGAGCAGTTCTTC	CASSPQGQVYNEQFF
TRBD1	TRBV13	-	TRBJ2-6	TGTGCCAGCAGCTCAAATCGACAGGGGGCAGGGGCCAACGTCCTGACTTTC	CASSSNRQGAGANVLTF
TRBD2	TRBV5-1	-	TRBJ2-5	TGCGCCAGCAGCTTGGCCCCTGGACTAGCGGCTATCCAAGAGACCCAGTACTTC	CASSLAPGLAAIQETQYF
-	TRBV20-1	-	TRBJ1-5	TGCAGTGCTAGAACGGGGGCCCAGCCCCAGCATTTT	CSARTGAQPQHF
TRBD2	TRBV7-6	-	TRBJ2-3	TGTGCCAGCAGCTTAGCCCGGGGGGGAGGTACGCAGTATTTT	CASSLARGGGTQYF
-	TRBV29-1	many	TRBJ2-6	TGCAGCGTTGAGGTGGGGGCCAACGTCCTGACTTTC	CSVEVGANVLTF
TRBD1	TRBV5-6	few	TRBJ1-6	TGTGCCAGCAGCCAATCCGGGACAGGGAATTCACCCCTCCACTTT	CASSQSGTGNSPLHF
TRBD1	TRBV29-1	once	TRBJ1-5	TGCAGCGTTGGCCAGGGGGCTGAGCCCCAGCATTTT	CSVGQGAEPQHF
TRBD2	TRBV10-3	few	TRBJ2-3	TGTGCCATCAGTGAGTCGATCCTGGCGGGGGACTCCACAGATACGCAGTATTTT	CAISESILAGDSTDTQYF
-	TRBV6-2/TRBV6-3	-	TRBJ1-4	TGTGCCAGCAGTATGGGACGGCGGCTGCTGGATGAAAAACTGTTTTTT	CASSMGRRLLDEKLFF
-	TRBV20-1	-	TRBJ1-2	TGCAGTGCTAGAGAGCGAAATCAGGGCTACACCTTC	CSARERNQGYTF
TRBD2	TRBV9	few	TRBJ2-1	TGTGCCAGCAGCGTAGCTCTAGCGGGGGGGTCCTACAATGAGCAGTTCTTC	CASSVALAGGSYNEQFF
TRBD2	TRBV28	few	TRBJ2-3	TGTGCCAGCAGTTTAGGCTCTCTAGCGGGGGCTAACACAGATACGCAGTATTTT	CASSLGSLAGANTDTQYF
TRBD1	TRBV20-1	-	TRBJ2-7	TGCAGTGCTAGAGGTCGTGTTGGGGACAGGGGTTCCACCTACGAGCAGTACTTC	CSARGRVGDRGSTYEQYF
-	TRBV12-3/TRBV12-4	few	TRBJ2-5	TGTGCCAGCACCCGGACCCTGGGGGAGACCCAGTACTTC	CASTRTLGETQYF
-	TRBV7-6	-	TRBJ2-7	TGTGCCAGCAGCACAGGGTTAATCAGCGAGCAGTACTTC	CASSTGLISEQYF
-	TRBV5-1	-	TRBJ1-4	TGTGCCAGCAGTTTGGGGCAGGGCGCGGAAAAACTGTTTTTT	CASSLGQGAEKLFF
TRBD1	TRBV5-1	once	TRBJ2-7	TGCGCCAGCAGCCATGGACAGGCGGAGCAGTACTTC	CASSHGQAEQYF
-	TRBV4-3	-	TRBJ1-1	TGCGCCAGCAGCCAAGATTTCGAGAACACTGAAGCTTTCTTT	CASSQDFENTEAFF
-	TRBV12-3/TRBV12-4	few	TRBJ2-7	TGTGCCAGCAGGAAAGGACTGGTCGAGCAGTACTTC	CASRKGLVEQYF
TRBD2	TRBV7-2	-	TRBJ2-1	TGTGCCAGCAGCCCCGGACTAGCGGGGGGGACCAATGAGCAGTTCTTC	CASSPGLAGGTNEQFF
-	TRBV20-1	few	TRBJ2-7	TGCAGTGCTCCTCCACTGAGGAACGAGCAGTACTTC	CSAPPLRNEQYF
-	TRBV12-3/TRBV12-4	-	TRBJ2-1	TGTGCCAGCAGTCTAACAGGGCCCCGTAGCTCCTACAATGAGCAGTTCTTC	CASSLTGPRSSYNEQFF
TRBD1	TRBV4-2	-	TRBJ1-5	TGTGCCAGCAGCCAAGCAGGGACAGTAGGTCAGCCCCAGCATTTT	CASSQAGTVGQPQHF
TRBD2	TRBV20-1	-	TRBJ2-3	TGCAGTGCTAGAAGACCGGGACTACCGAGAGATACGCAGTATTTT	CSARRPGLPRDTQYF
-	TRBV4-2	few	TRBJ2-7	TGTGCCAGCAGCCAAAGCCGCAGGACCGAGCAGTACTTC	CASSQSRRTEQYF
-	TRBV4-3	few	TRBJ1-2	TGCGCCAGCAGCCAAGATGGGGAATTCTTTGGCTATGGCTACACCTTC	CASSQDGEFFGYGYTF
-	TRBV6-1	-	TRBJ2-4	TGTGCCAGCCAGTGGGTTCTAAACATTCAGTACTTC	CASQWVLNIQYF
TRBD1	TRBV12-3/TRBV12-4	few	TRBJ1-1	TGTGCCAGCAGTTTCGGGGGAGGGGGCAGGGTCACTGAAGCTTTCTTT	CASSFGGGGRVTEAFF
-	TRBV7-2	few	TRBJ2-3	TGTGCCAGCAGCTCAGCCGGAGGGATGGATACGCAGTATTTT	CASSSAGGMDTQYF
TRBD1	TRBV27	few	TRBJ1-2	TGTGCCAGCGCACCGCGGACAGGCTCGGTGGGCTACACCTTC	CASAPRTGSVGYTF
-	TRBV9	few	TRBJ1-2	TGTGCCAGCAGCGATCCCGAGGGAGTCTATGGCTACACCTTC	CASSDPEGVYGYTF
-	TRBV9	-	TRBJ2-1	TGTGCCAGCAGCCTGACCGGGGGATTTGGGTACAATGAGCAGTTCTTC	CASSLTGGFGYNEQFF
-	TRBV25-1	once	TRBJ1-2	TGTGCCAGCAGTGGTTTCTGGGGCTACACCTTC	CASSGFWGYTF
-	TRBV20-1	-	TRBJ2-1	TGCAGTGCTAGCCATTGGAGTGAGCAGTTCTTC	CSASHWSEQFF
-	TRBV20-1	-	TRBJ2-3	TGCAGTGCTAGAGATCCCCGGGAGCCCACAGATACGCAGTATTTT	CSARDPREPTDTQYF
-	TRBV5-1	-	TRBJ2-5	TGCGCCAGCGGCTTAGGATGGGGGGAGACCCAGTACTTC	CASGLGWGETQYF